These T cell receptor beta chains were read from a single sample in a study of T cell responses to AZD1222 COVID-19 vaccine. The data were produced by immunoSEQ multiplex PCR, yet TCRdb's version contains in-frame clones alone and is incomplete. The sample has 150,000 to 180,000 clones; about 92% are singletons. The sample here was peripheral blood, taken on day 0 of AZD1222 vaccination. All receptors come from an adult in good health. Each CDR3 is given with its conserved first and last residue. Each record gives: J gene, clone size, V gene, CDR3 protein. Size is omitted from some rows. Given values are once, few, many or a class for expanded clones.

TRBJ2-7,once,TRBV30,CAWSARGRGTYEQYF
TRBJ1-2,.,TRBV30,CAWSETNYGYTF
TRBJ1-6,once,TRBV3-1/TRBV3-2,CASSQMGRQINSPLHF
TRBJ1-1,.,TRBV9,CASSRQTGGTEAFF
TRBJ2-3,.,TRBV29-1,CSVYGSGADTDTQYF
TRBJ2-1,.,TRBV5-1,CASSPPLGSYNEQFF
TRBJ1-1,.,TRBV10-1,CASSAGQIPTEAFF
TRBJ1-6,.,TRBV11-1,CASSSLGGSPLHF
TRBJ2-3,.,TRBV6-1,CASSEGTGDTQYF
TRBJ1-4,.,TRBV7-2,CASSLDPSSNEKLFF
TRBJ2-1,.,TRBV29-1,CSVGRTNYNEQFF
TRBJ2-1,.,TRBV6-5,CASSPRGVNEQFF
TRBJ2-1,.,TRBV7-2,CASSLKHGYNEQFF
TRBJ2-1,once,TRBV3-1/TRBV3-2,CASSQGGLAVNEQFF
TRBJ2-1,once,TRBV20-1,CSAGGRDSGFF
TRBJ2-5,.,TRBV7-7,CASSWAGTEEETQYF
TRBJ1-3,.,TRBV30,CAWRSGAFGNTIYF
TRBJ2-3,.,TRBV6-5,CASSYSGTSGRDTQYF
TRBJ1-1,.,TRBV28,CASSLWARQGGTEAFF
TRBJ1-5,once,TRBV19,CASARRGPDQPQHF
TRBJ1-1,.,TRBV12-3/TRBV12-4,CASSFGEGRKAFF
TRBJ1-4,once,TRBV5-1,CASSLGQGAVFNEKLFF
TRBJ2-7,.,TRBV7-8,CASSLAGGQVYEQYF
TRBJ1-5,once,TRBV6-1,CASSEIRGGSNQPQHF
TRBJ1-4,.,TRBV7-9,CASRPQGPNEKLFF
TRBJ2-1,.,TRBV15,CATSRDPGGSYNEQFF
TRBJ1-2,.,TRBV18,CASSPKGASDTF
TRBJ2-7,once,TRBV10-3,CAISESHWRGGQKHEQYF